This is a list of T cell receptor beta chains from one sample in a study. The data were produced by immunoSEQ multiplex PCR, yet TCRdb's version contains in-frame clones alone and is incomplete. The sample has approximately 70,000 clones, roughly 95% seen once. Specimen: PBMCs. These receptors came from a man aged 40-50 years with rheumatoid arthritis. Both conserved end residues are part of each CDR3. The order of the fields is D gene, clone size, J gene, V gene, CDR3 DNA, CDR3 protein. A D gene is named only where the DNA matches it firmly. Clone size is shown for a subset of rows, as once, few, many or a class of expanded clone.

D gene: TRBD1; clone size: NA; J gene: TRBJ2-7; V gene: TRBV28; CDR3 DNA: TGTGCCAGCAAAACAGGGGTAATTAGCTACGAGCAGTACTTC; CDR3 protein: CASKTGVISYEQYF
D gene: NA; clone size: once; J gene: TRBJ2-3; V gene: TRBV10-3; CDR3 DNA: TGTGCCATCAGCCCACCCGGGACAGATACGCAGTATTTT; CDR3 protein: CAISPPGTDTQYF
D gene: TRBD1; clone size: once; J gene: TRBJ2-7; V gene: TRBV6-5; CDR3 DNA: TGTGCCAGCAGTTATTGGGACAGAGCCTACGAGCAGTACTTC; CDR3 protein: CASSYWDRAYEQYF
D gene: NA; clone size: NA; J gene: TRBJ2-3; V gene: TRBV30; CDR3 DNA: TGTGCCTGGAGTCACCCGGCCCGGGGAGCCCGCACAGATACGCAGTATTTT; CDR3 protein: CAWSHPARGARTDTQYF
D gene: NA; clone size: few; J gene: TRBJ2-7; V gene: TRBV11-2; CDR3 DNA: TGTGCCAGCAGTTTTACTCATAGCGGAACCCTCGAGCAGTACTTC; CDR3 protein: CASSFTHSGTLEQYF
D gene: NA; clone size: NA; J gene: TRBJ2-3; V gene: TRBV9; CDR3 DNA: TGTGCCAGCAGCGTAGGGGATACGCAGTATTTT; CDR3 protein: CASSVGDTQYF
D gene: TRBD2; clone size: NA; J gene: TRBJ2-5; V gene: TRBV28; CDR3 DNA: TGTGCCAGCAGTATCGGGACTAGCGGGAGCGAGACCCAGTACTTC; CDR3 protein: CASSIGTSGSETQYF
D gene: TRBD1; clone size: NA; J gene: TRBJ1-4; V gene: TRBV27; CDR3 DNA: TGTGCCAGCAGTTCTTCCGGGACAGGGACTGAAAAACTGTTTTTT; CDR3 protein: CASSSSGTGTEKLFF
D gene: NA; clone size: NA; J gene: TRBJ1-1; V gene: TRBV14; CDR3 DNA: TGTGCCAGCAGCCAAGTCGGACTGAACACTGAAGCTTTCTTT; CDR3 protein: CASSQVGLNTEAFF
D gene: NA; clone size: NA; J gene: TRBJ2-7; V gene: TRBV10-3; CDR3 DNA: TGTGCCATCAGTGTATTACAGAACTACGAGCAGTACTTC; CDR3 protein: CAISVLQNYEQYF
D gene: NA; clone size: NA; J gene: TRBJ2-1; V gene: TRBV9; CDR3 DNA: TGTGCCAGCAGCCCTCAGGTTGGTGGGAATTACAATGAGCAGTTCTTC; CDR3 protein: CASSPQVGGNYNEQFF
D gene: NA; clone size: NA; J gene: TRBJ2-1; V gene: TRBV6-6; CDR3 DNA: TGTGCCAGCAGTCCCCTAATAGGTGTAGGGATCGAGGAGGCGTTCTTC; CDR3 protein: CASSPLIGVGIEEAFF
D gene: NA; clone size: NA; J gene: TRBJ1-5; V gene: TRBV4-2; CDR3 DNA: TGTGCCAGCAGCCAAGGGGTGAGGACTTATCAGCCCCAGCATTTT; CDR3 protein: CASSQGVRTYQPQHF
D gene: TRBD2; clone size: NA; J gene: TRBJ2-1; V gene: TRBV9; CDR3 DNA: TGTGCCAGCAGCGTAGACGGGAGGATAGACAATGAGCAGTTCTTC; CDR3 protein: CASSVDGRIDNEQFF
D gene: TRBD2; clone size: NA; J gene: TRBJ2-7; V gene: TRBV30; CDR3 DNA: TGTGCCTGGAGTGCGGAAACTAGCGGCTACGAGCAGTACTTC; CDR3 protein: CAWSAETSGYEQYF
D gene: NA; clone size: NA; J gene: TRBJ1-2; V gene: TRBV30; CDR3 DNA: TGTGCCTGGGACGACATCCTCGACTATGGCTACACCTTC; CDR3 protein: CAWDDILDYGYTF
D gene: NA; clone size: NA; J gene: TRBJ2-5; V gene: TRBV24-1; CDR3 DNA: TGTGCCACCAGTGATCCCGGGACACCCTGGGATGACCAGTACTTC; CDR3 protein: CATSDPGTPWDDQYF
D gene: NA; clone size: NA; J gene: TRBJ1-2; V gene: TRBV24-1; CDR3 DNA: TGTGCCACCAGTGACCCGGCACAGGGCGAAGGCTACACCTTC; CDR3 protein: CATSDPAQGEGYTF
D gene: NA; clone size: NA; J gene: TRBJ2-7; V gene: TRBV12-3/TRBV12-4; CDR3 DNA: TGTGCCAGCAGCTCCGACACCAGCTACGAGCAGTACTTC; CDR3 protein: CASSSDTSYEQYF
D gene: NA; clone size: once; J gene: TRBJ2-7; V gene: TRBV19; CDR3 DNA: TGTGCCAGTAGTAGCCGACAAGGGCAGGTTGGCGAGCAGTACTTC; CDR3 protein: CASSSRQGQVGEQYF
D gene: NA; clone size: NA; J gene: TRBJ2-1; V gene: TRBV9; CDR3 DNA: TGTGCCAGCAGCGGCTCACGGCAGTTCTTC; CDR3 protein: CASSGSRQFF
D gene: TRBD1; clone size: NA; J gene: TRBJ1-2; V gene: TRBV11-2; CDR3 DNA: TGTGCCAGCAGCTTAGATCAGACAGGGTCTGAGAGTGGCTACACCTTC; CDR3 protein: CASSLDQTGSESGYTF
D gene: NA; clone size: NA; J gene: TRBJ2-5; V gene: TRBV6-2/TRBV6-3; CDR3 DNA: TGTGCCAGCAGTTACAGTGCCTCTTCCGAGCGGGCGGGAGAGACCCAGTACTTC; CDR3 protein: CASSYSASSERAGETQYF
D gene: TRBD2; clone size: NA; J gene: TRBJ2-3; V gene: TRBV9; CDR3 DNA: TGTGCCAGCAGCGTGCGGACTAGCGGGGGGGATACGCAGTATTTT; CDR3 protein: CASSVRTSGGDTQYF
D gene: NA; clone size: NA; J gene: TRBJ2-7; V gene: TRBV4-1; CDR3 DNA: TGCGCCAGCAGCCAAGGACTATCCGCCTACGAGCAGTACTTC; CDR3 protein: CASSQGLSAYEQYF
D gene: NA; clone size: NA; J gene: TRBJ2-5; V gene: TRBV7-7; CDR3 DNA: TGTGCTAGCAGCTTAGCACAGGGACCCAAGGAGACCCAGTACTTC; CDR3 protein: CASSLAQGPKETQYF
D gene: NA; clone size: NA; J gene: TRBJ1-5; V gene: TRBV30; CDR3 DNA: TGTGCCTGGAGTGAGGTAGGCAGCAATCAGCCCCAGCATTTT; CDR3 protein: CAWSEVGSNQPQHF
D gene: NA; clone size: NA; J gene: TRBJ1-2; V gene: TRBV18; CDR3 DNA: TGTGCCAGCTCACCGACTCAAGGGGGTGCCGACTTCACTAACTATGGCTACACCTTC; CDR3 protein: CASSPTQGGADFTNYGYTF
D gene: NA; clone size: NA; J gene: TRBJ1-5; V gene: TRBV18; CDR3 DNA: TGTGCCAGCTCACCAGTGGGCCCTGGCGGGGGCAATCAGCCCCAGCATTTT; CDR3 protein: CASSPVGPGGGNQPQHF
D gene: NA; clone size: NA; J gene: TRBJ1-2; V gene: TRBV30; CDR3 DNA: TGTGCCTGGAGTATACTCTATGGCTACACCTTC; CDR3 protein: CAWSILYGYTF
D gene: TRBD1; clone size: NA; J gene: TRBJ2-4; V gene: TRBV30; CDR3 DNA: TGTGCCTGGGGCCGACAGGGAAACATTCAGTACTTC; CDR3 protein: CAWGRQGNIQYF
D gene: NA; clone size: once; J gene: TRBJ2-7; V gene: TRBV6-5; CDR3 DNA: TGTGCCAGCCATAGACAGGAGAGCTCCTACGAGCAGTACTTC; CDR3 protein: CASHRQESSYEQYF
D gene: NA; clone size: NA; J gene: TRBJ1-1; V gene: TRBV25-1; CDR3 DNA: TGTGCCAGCAGTGAAGGAGGGAACACTGAAGCTTTCTTT; CDR3 protein: CASSEGGNTEAFF